This TCR beta chain was captured in a study of post-analysis software for immune sequencing data. Overall study results and limits: Patients showed TRBV5-6, TRBV5-1 and TRBV20-1 among four to six TRBV segments more frequent than in controls.

Between the trimmed V and J ends, which lost 7 bases and 7 bases, there was a span of 14 bases. Germline loops: CDR1 MNHEY, CDR2 SMNVEV (reference sequence). The CDR3 runs 14 residues. A word on this clonotype: Antigen specificity is unknown.

TCR beta cDNA libraries included unique molecular identifiers. MiXCR was run by TCRdb on the PCR reads, yielding one entry per CDR3 protein. The sample holds about 770,000 distinct CDR3 sequences, roughly 50% seen once. Material for sequencing was blood. The sequence came from a girl between 5 and 17 years old with multiple sclerosis. The J gene is TRBJ1-6, the V gene TRBV27, with D possibly matching TRBD1 (6 bases). CDR3 sequence (DNA): TGTGCCAGCACCCGGCTACAGGGAAATTCACCCCTCCACTTT. It specifies CASTRLQGNSPLHF.